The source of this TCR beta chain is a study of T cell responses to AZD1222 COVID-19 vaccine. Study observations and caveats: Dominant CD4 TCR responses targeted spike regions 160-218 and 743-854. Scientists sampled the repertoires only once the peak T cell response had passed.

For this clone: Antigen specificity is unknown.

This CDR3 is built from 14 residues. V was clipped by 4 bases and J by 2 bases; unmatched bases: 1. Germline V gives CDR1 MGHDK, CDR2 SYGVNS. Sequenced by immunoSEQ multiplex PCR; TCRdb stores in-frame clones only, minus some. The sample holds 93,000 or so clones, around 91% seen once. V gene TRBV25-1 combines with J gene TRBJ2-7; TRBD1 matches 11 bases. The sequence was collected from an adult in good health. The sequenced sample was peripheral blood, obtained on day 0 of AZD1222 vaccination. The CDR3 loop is CASSGGQGAYEQYF. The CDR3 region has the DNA TGTGCCAGCAGTGGGGGACAGGGGGCCTACGAGCAGTACTTC.